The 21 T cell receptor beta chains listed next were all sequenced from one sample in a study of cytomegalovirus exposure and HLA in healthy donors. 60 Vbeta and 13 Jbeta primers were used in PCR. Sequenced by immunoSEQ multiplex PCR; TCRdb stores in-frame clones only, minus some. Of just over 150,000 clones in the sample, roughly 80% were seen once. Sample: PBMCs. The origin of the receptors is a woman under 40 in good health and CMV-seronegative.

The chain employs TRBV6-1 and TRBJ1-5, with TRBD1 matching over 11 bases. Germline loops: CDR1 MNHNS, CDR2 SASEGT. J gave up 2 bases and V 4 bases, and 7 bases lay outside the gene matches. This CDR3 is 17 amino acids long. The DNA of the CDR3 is TGTGCCAGCAGTGTCTCCGGGACAGGGGGGGGCAATCAGCCCCAGCATTTT. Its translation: CASSVSGTGGGNQPQHF.

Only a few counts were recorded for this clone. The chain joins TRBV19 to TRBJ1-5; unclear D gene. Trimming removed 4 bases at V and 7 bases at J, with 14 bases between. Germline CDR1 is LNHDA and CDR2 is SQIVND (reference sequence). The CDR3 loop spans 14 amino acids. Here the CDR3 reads CASSTGRSDQPQHF. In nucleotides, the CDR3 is TGTGCCAGTAGTACGGGGAGGTCTGACCAGCCCCAGCATTTT.

CDR3 in DNA: TGTGCCAGCAGCTTACGGGGATCTCCCGGGGAGCTGTTTTTT. It is translated as CASSLRGSPGELFF. The chain uses TRBV11-3 and TRBJ2-2, with D tentatively TRBD2 (5 bases). CDR1 is SGHNT and CDR2 is YENEEA in the germline V gene. The CDR3 is 14 amino acids. The germline V and J ends were trimmed by 2 bases and 6 bases, with 10 bases remaining between them.

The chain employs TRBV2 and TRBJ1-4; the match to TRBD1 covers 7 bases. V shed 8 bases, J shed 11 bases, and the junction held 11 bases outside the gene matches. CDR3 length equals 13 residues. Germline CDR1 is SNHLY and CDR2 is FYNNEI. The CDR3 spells CASSGQGGGKLFF. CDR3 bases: TGTGCCAGCTCGGGCCAGGGGGGAGGCAAACTGTTTTTT.

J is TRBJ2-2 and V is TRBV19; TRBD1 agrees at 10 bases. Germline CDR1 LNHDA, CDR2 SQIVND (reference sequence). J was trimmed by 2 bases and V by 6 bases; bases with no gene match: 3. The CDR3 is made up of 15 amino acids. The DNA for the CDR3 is TGTGCCAGTAGCCGGGACAGGGGAAACACCGGGGAGCTGTTTTTT. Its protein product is CASSRDRGNTGELFF.

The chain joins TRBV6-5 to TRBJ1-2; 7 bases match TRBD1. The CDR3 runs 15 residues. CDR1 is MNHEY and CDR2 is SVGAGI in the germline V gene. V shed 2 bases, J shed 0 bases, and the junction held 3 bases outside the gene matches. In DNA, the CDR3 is TGTGCCAGCAGTTACGGGACAGTTTCTAACTATGGCTACACCTTC. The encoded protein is CASSYGTVSNYGYTF.

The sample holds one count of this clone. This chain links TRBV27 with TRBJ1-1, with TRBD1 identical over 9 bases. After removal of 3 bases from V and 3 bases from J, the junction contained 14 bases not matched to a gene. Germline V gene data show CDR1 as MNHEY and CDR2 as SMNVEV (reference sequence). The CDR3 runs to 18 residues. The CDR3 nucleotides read TGTGCCAGCAGTTTCCATCGTCCACAGGGGGCGAAGGACACTGAAGCTTTCTTT. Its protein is CASSFHRPQGAKDTEAFF.

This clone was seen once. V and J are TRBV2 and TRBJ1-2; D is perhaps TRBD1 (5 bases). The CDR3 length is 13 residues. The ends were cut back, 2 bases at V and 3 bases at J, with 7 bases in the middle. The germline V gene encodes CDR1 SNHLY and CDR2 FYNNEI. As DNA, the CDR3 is TGTGCCAGCAGTGAAAAGGGGTACTATGGCTACACCTTC. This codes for CASSEKGYYGYTF.

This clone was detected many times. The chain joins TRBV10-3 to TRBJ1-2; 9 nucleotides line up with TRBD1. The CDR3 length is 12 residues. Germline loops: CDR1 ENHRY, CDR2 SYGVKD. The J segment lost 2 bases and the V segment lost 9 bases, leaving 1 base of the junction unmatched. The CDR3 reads CAIQGANYGYTF. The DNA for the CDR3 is TGTGCCATACAGGGGGCGAACTATGGCTACACCTTC.

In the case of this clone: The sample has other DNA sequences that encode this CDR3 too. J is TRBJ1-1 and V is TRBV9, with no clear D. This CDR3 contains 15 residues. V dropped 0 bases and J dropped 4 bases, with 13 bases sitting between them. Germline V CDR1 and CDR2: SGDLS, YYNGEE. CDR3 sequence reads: CASSVDPGMGTEAFF. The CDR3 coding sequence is TGTGCCAGCAGCGTAGACCCCGGGATGGGCACTGAAGCTTTCTTT.

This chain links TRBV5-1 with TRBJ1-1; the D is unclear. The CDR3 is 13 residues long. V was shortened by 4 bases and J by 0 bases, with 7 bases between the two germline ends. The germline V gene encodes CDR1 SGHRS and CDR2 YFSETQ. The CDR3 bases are TGCGCCAGCAGCCCCGAGTTGAACACTGAAGCTTTCTTT. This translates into CASSPELNTEAFF.

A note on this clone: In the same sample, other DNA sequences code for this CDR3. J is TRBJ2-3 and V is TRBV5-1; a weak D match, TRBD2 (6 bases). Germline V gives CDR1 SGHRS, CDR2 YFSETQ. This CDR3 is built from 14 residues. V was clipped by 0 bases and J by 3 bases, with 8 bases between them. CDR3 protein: CASSLAGGTDTQYF. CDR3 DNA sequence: TGCGCCAGCAGCTTGGCCGGGGGAACAGATACGCAGTATTTT.

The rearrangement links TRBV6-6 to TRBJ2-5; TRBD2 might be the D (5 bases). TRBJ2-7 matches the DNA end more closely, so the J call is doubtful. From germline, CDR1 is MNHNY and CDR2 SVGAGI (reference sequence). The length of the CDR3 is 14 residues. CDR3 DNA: TGTGCCAGCAGTTACGGGAGACTACTCTACGAGCAGTACTTC. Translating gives CASSYGRLLYEQYF.

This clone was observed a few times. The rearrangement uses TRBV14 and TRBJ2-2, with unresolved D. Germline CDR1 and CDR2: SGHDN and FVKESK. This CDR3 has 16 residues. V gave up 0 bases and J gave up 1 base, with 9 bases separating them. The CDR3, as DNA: TGTGCCAGCAGCCAAGAACGCGCGGTGAACACCGGGGAGCTGTTTTTT. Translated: CASSQERAVNTGELFF. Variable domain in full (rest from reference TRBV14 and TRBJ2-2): EAGVTQFPSHSVIEKGQTVTLRCDPISGHDNLYWYRRVMGKEIKFLLHFVKESKQDESGMPNNRFLAERTGGTYSTLKVQPAELEDSGVYFCASSQERAVNTGELFFGEGSRLTVL.

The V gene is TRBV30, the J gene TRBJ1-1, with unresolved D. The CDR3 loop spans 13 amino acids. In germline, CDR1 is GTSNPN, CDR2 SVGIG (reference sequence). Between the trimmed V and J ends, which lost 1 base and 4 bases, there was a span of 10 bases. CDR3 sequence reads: CAWSASRSTEAFF. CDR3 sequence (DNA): TGTGCCTGGAGTGCCAGTCGCAGCACTGAAGCTTTCTTT.

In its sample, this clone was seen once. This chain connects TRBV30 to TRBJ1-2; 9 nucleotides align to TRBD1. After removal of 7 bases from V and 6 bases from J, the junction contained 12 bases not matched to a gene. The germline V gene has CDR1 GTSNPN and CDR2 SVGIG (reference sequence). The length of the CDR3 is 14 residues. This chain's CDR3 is CALYFIRDRDGYTF. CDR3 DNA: TGTGCCTTATACTTCATCCGGGACAGGGATGGCTACACCTTC. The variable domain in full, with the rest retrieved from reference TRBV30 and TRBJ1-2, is SQTIHQWPATLVQPVGSPLSLECTVEGTSNPNLYWYRQAAGRGLQLLFYSVGIGQISSEVPQNLSASRPQDRQFILSSKKLLLSDSGFYLCALYFIRDRDGYTFGSGTRLTVV.

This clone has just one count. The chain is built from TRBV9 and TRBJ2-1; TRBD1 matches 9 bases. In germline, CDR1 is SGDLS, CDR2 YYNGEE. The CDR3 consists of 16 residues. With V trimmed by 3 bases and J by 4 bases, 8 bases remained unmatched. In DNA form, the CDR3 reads TGTGCCAGCAGCGGGGCGGGGACAGGGATATACAATGAGCAGTTCTTC. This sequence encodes CASSGAGTGIYNEQFF. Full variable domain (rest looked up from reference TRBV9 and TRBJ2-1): DSGVTQTPKHLITATGQRVTLRCSPRSGDLSVYWYQQSLDQGLQFLIQYYNGEERAKGNILERFSAQQFPDLHSELNLSSLELGDSALYFCASSGAGTGIYNEQFFGPGTRLTVL.

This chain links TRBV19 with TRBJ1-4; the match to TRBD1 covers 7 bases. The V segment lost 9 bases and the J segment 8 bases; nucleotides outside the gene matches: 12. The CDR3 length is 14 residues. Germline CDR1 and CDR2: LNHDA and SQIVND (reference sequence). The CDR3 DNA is TGTGCCAGCCACCAAGGGGGCTGGTACGAAAAACTGTTTTTT. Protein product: CASHQGGWYEKLFF.

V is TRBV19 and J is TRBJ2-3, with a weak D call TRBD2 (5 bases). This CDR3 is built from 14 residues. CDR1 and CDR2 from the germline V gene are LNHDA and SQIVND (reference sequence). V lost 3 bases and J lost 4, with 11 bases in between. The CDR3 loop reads CASSILNSADTQYF. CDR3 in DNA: TGTGCCAGTAGTATCCTAAATAGCGCAGATACGCAGTATTTT.

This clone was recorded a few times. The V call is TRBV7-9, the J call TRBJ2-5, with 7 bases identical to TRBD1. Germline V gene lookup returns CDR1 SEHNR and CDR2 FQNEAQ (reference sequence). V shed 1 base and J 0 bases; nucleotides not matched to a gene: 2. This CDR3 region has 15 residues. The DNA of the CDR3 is TGTGCCAGCAGCTTAGGAGACAGGGACCAAGAGACCCAGTACTTC. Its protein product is CASSLGDRDQETQYF.

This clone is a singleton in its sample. The DNA for the CDR3 is TGTGCCAGCAGCTTTGCGGGGGCCGGGGAGCTGTTTTTT. The encoded protein is CASSFAGAGELFF. The genes are TRBV5-4 and TRBJ2-2, with 7 nucleotides matching TRBD2. The CDR3 has 13 amino acids. Germline V lookup: CDR1 SGHNT, CDR2 YYREEE (reference sequence). The V segment lost 2 bases and the J segment 6 bases; nucleotides outside the gene matches: 1.